This TCR beta chain was identified in a study of cytomegalovirus exposure and HLA in healthy donors. Study findings and constraints: The study put 150 or so TCR beta chains on its list as cytomegalovirus-associated.

As for this clone: The antigen is not known.

A multiplex PCR was run with 60 Vbeta primers and 13 Jbeta primers. In the original analysis: Among the unique TCR beta chains that a later analysis counted, around 82 million in all, around 11 million were shared. Method: immunoSEQ multiplex PCR; TCRdb's copy keeps in-frame clones and lacks some. That table furnishes V, J and clone size, whereas the DNA furnished D and trimming. Among some 120,000 clones listed, approximately 71% were seen once. The trim removed 7 bases at V and 3 bases at J, leaving 15 bases unmatched. Germline lookup yields CDR1 MDHEN and CDR2 SYDVKM. This CDR3 region has 16 residues.

The V and J genes are TRBV28 and TRBJ2-7; 7 bases line up with TRBD1. The sample was PBMCs. This receptor was obtained from a woman between 45 and 65 years old in good health and CMV-seronegative. This chain's CDR3 is CASIGDGTVDLYEQYF. The CDR3 DNA is TGTGCCAGCATAGGGGATGGGACAGTCGACCTCTACGAGCAGTACTTC.